This T cell receptor beta chain was recovered during a study of cytomegalovirus exposure and HLA in healthy donors. Overall study results and limits: Researchers reported in a later analysis that a missense DCLRE1C variant was tied to TCR beta V- and J-gene trimming.

Germline CDR1 LNHDA, CDR2 SQIVND (reference sequence). The CDR3 has 16 amino acids. Trimming removed 5 bases from V and 4 bases from J, with 17 bases in between. PCR amplification relied on 60 Vbeta primers (plus 13 Jbeta primers). Original data processing: The count from a later analysis was 79 million or so unique TCR beta chains, about 10 million of them shared. Profiled with immunoSEQ multiplex PCR; TCRdb holds only in-frame clones, not every one. V, J and clone size reflect that table, while D and trimming were determined from the DNA. The sample includes about 190,000 clones, roughly four fifths of them seen just once. For this clone: The target antigen is unknown.

These donors counted as nominally healthy when sampled, but unrecorded immune exposures were likely. Sequenced material: PBMCs. This receptor was taken from a woman aged 18-35 years in good health and CMV-seropositive. The J gene is TRBJ2-2, the V gene TRBV19; D is possibly TRBD1 (5 bases). The CDR3 loop is CASSGWGRVVTGELFF. As DNA, the CDR3 is TGTGCCAGTAGTGGTTGGGGCAGGGTGGTCACCGGGGAGCTGTTTTTT.